The 13 T cell receptor beta chains presented below share a single source sample, sequenced in a study of blood T cells in healthy people across ages (dated by TCRdb to 2015 to 2017). Receptor amplification or capture employed 5' RACE. Data came from an Illumina HiSeq 2500. A second PCR of about 6 to 11 cycles was performed with a sample-barcoded 5' primer and a J-beta primer mix. TCRdb cleaned the public reads at Q25 with fastp, built clones with MiXCR and kept in-frame beta chains. Entries that share a CDR3 protein sequence are merged under the most common genes and DNA. The sample has approximately 800,000 distinct CDR3 sequences on record, around 36% of them singletons. Of the sample, approximately 12% falls within the top ten clones. Sequenced input: blood. These TCRs come from a man aged 18 to 30 in good health.

The table lists this clonotype with a few counts. This chain links TRBV5-6 with TRBJ2-2, with 9 nucleotides matching TRBD1. The CDR3 length is 16 residues. J gave up 8 bases and V 4 bases, and 12 bases lay outside the gene matches. The V gene's germline CDR1 is SGHDT and CDR2 YYEEEE. The CDR3 DNA reads TGTGCCAGCAGCCCCCGGGACAGGGTATCAAGGGGGGAGCTGTTTTTT. The encoded protein is CASSPRDRVSRGELFF.

The V call is TRBV3-1, the J call TRBJ1-2, with 8 bases identical to TRBD1. The germline gives CDR1 LGHDT, CDR2 YNNKEL (reference sequence). The CDR3 runs to 14 residues. The V gene end was trimmed by 4 bases and the J gene end by 3 bases; junction bases not matched to a gene: 4. CDR3 coding DNA: TGTGCCAGCAGCCCTCCGGGACAGGACTATGGCTACACCTTC. Residues: CASSPPGQDYGYTF. Combining the CDR3 with reference TRBV3-1 and TRBJ1-2 gives the whole variable domain DTAVSQTPKYLVTQMGNDKSIKCEQNLGHDTMYWYKQDSKKFLKIMFSYNNKELIINETVPNRFSPKSPDKAHLNLHINSLELGDSAVYFCASSPPGQDYGYTFGSGTRLTVV.

This clonotype was found many times. The gene calls are TRBV7-2 and TRBJ2-7; D perhaps matches TRBD1 (5 bases). Trimming removed 3 bases from V and 5 bases from J, with 11 bases in between. The CDR3 length is 13 residues. Germline V lookup: CDR1 SGHTA, CDR2 FQGNSA. CDR3 sequence: CASSFRVQDEQYF. CDR3 DNA: TGTGCCAGCAGCTTTAGGGTACAGGACGAGCAGTACTTC. The full variable domain, completed using reference TRBV7-2 and TRBJ2-7, is GAGVSQSPSNKVTEKGKDVELRCDPISGHTALYWYRQSLGQGLEFLIYFQGNSAPDKSGLPSDRFSAERTGGSVSTLTIQRTQQEDSAVYLCASSFRVQDEQYFGPGTRLTVT.

The rearrangement links TRBV12-3 or TRBV12-4 to TRBJ2-5; TRBD2 matches 8 bases. Trimming cost V 5 bases and J 5 bases; bases outside gene matches: 13. This CDR3 has 16 residues. The CDR3 loop reads CASSPGTSIPPETQYF. CDR3 DNA sequence: TGTGCCAGCAGTCCCGGGACTAGTATTCCCCCGGAGACCCAGTACTTC.

The sample holds many counts of this clonotype. This rearrangement joins TRBV7-2 to TRBJ1-2; no clear D gene. The CDR3 has 13 residues. Germline V CDR1 and CDR2: SGHTA, FQGNSA. Trimming shortened V by 2 bases and J by 10 bases, and 14 bases separated the two germline ends. The CDR3 DNA sequence: TGTGCCAGCAGCTTAAACCAAGAACAGTCCTACACCTTC. It specifies CASSLNQEQSYTF.

The V gene is TRBV20-1, the J gene TRBJ1-1; TRBD1 might be the D (6 bases). CDR1 DFQATT and CDR2 SNEGSKA come from the germline V gene (reference sequence). V lost 1 base, J lost 7 bases, and 10 bases lay in between. CDR3 length equals 12 residues. The chain's CDR3 is CSARGQDNEAFF. DNA for the CDR3: TGCAGTGCTAGAGGACAGGACAATGAAGCTTTCTTT.

This clonotype was observed a handful of times. The J gene is TRBJ2-7, the V gene TRBV20-1; D is possibly TRBD1 (6 bases). There are 18 residues in the CDR3. V was clipped by 0 bases and J by 0 bases, with 21 bases between them. Per the germline V gene, CDR1 is DFQATT and CDR2 is SNEGSKA (reference sequence). Here the CDR3 DNA reads TGCAGTGCTAGAGACCTCACATACGACAGGCTAACCTCCTACGAGCAGTACTTC. It encodes CSARDLTYDRLTSYEQYF.

The gene calls are TRBV7-2 and TRBJ2-3; D gene ambiguous. Germline V gives CDR1 SGHTA, CDR2 FQGNSA. V shed 6 bases and J shed 2 bases, with 12 bases lying between them. The CDR3 spans 14 residues. The CDR3 sequence is CASRSSPDTDTQYF. CDR3 coding DNA: TGTGCCAGCAGGTCCTCACCCGACACAGATACGCAGTATTTT.

In regard to this clonotype: Its ends do not fully match the called genes, so a read error is possible. In DNA form, the CDR3 reads TGTGCCAGCAGCTTAGCGGTAGATATGGAGACCCGGTACTTC. Protein sequence: CASSLAVDMETRYF. The chain uses TRBV7-2 and TRBJ2-5; D gene uncertain. This CDR3 has 14 amino acids. Germline V CDR1 and CDR2: SGHTA, FQGNSA. Full variable domain (outside the CDR3, taken from reference TRBV7-2 and TRBJ2-5): GAGVSQSPSNKVTEKGKDVELRCDPISGHTALYWYRQSLGQGLEFLIYFQGNSAPDKSGLPSDRFSAERTGGSVSTLTIQRTQQEDSAVYLCASSLAVDMETRYFGPGTRLLVL.

This clonotype came up many times. The chain combines TRBV5-1 with TRBJ1-2; TRBD1 agrees at 8 bases. Trimming at V came to 6 bases and at J to 4 bases, leaving 11 bases not matched to a gene. Germline CDR1 is SGHRS and CDR2 is YFSETQ. This CDR3 is built from 15 residues. The CDR3: CASITDRADFYGYTF. In DNA form, the CDR3 reads TGCGCCAGCATCACGGACAGGGCAGATTTCTATGGCTACACCTTC.

The chain links TRBV18 to TRBJ2-2; no reliable D call. Between the trimmed V and J ends, which lost 3 bases and 3 bases, there was a span of 14 bases. Germline V CDR1 and CDR2: KGHSH, LQKENI. This CDR3 is 16 amino acids long. The CDR3 DNA is TGTGCCAGCTCACCGCAGGTCCCTGGGGACACCGGGGAGCTGTTTTTT. Translation gives CASSPQVPGDTGELFF.

The rearrangement joins TRBV14 to TRBJ1-1; D unresolved. The ends were cut back, 4 bases at V and 0 bases at J, with 9 bases in the middle. Germline lookup yields CDR1 SGHDN and CDR2 FVKESK. The CDR3 is 14 amino acids. The CDR3 region has the DNA TGTGCCAGCAGCCCCCCACGGATGAACACTGAAGCTTTCTTT. Its translation is CASSPPRMNTEAFF.

In this sample, this clonotype turned up a few times. CDR3 sequence (DNA): TGTGCCAGCAGTCCCTTCGGACCGGGGGCCGGGGAGCTGTTTTTT. This translates into CASSPFGPGAGELFF. The chain has TRBV6-2 or TRBV6-3 and TRBJ2-2, with a tentative D call TRBD2 (6 bases). Trimming removed 5 bases at V and 6 bases at J, with 16 bases between. This CDR3 region has 15 residues. Germline CDR1 and CDR2: MNHEY and SVGEGT.